This record concerns one T cell receptor beta chain sequence. These data come from a study of blood T cell repertoires in COVID-19. TCRdb's table, derived via immunoSEQ multiplex PCR, lists solely in-frame clones and lacks some. The table shows 200,000 to 250,000 clones, with approximately 80% occurring only once. The germline V gene has CDR1 ENHRY and CDR2 SYGVKD. The CDR3 contains 13 residues. J gave up 10 bases and V 4 bases, and 4 bases lay outside the gene matches. The clonotype was recovered from a woman aged 50 to 60 with acute COVID-19. This chain joins TRBV10-3 and TRBJ1-6, with 7 bases matching TRBD1. The sample consisted of PBMCs or T cells enriched from blood (not recorded which). This CDR3 is CAISGGGGSPLHF. CDR3 DNA sequence: TGTGCCATCAGTGGAGGGGGCGGCTCACCCCTCCACTTT.